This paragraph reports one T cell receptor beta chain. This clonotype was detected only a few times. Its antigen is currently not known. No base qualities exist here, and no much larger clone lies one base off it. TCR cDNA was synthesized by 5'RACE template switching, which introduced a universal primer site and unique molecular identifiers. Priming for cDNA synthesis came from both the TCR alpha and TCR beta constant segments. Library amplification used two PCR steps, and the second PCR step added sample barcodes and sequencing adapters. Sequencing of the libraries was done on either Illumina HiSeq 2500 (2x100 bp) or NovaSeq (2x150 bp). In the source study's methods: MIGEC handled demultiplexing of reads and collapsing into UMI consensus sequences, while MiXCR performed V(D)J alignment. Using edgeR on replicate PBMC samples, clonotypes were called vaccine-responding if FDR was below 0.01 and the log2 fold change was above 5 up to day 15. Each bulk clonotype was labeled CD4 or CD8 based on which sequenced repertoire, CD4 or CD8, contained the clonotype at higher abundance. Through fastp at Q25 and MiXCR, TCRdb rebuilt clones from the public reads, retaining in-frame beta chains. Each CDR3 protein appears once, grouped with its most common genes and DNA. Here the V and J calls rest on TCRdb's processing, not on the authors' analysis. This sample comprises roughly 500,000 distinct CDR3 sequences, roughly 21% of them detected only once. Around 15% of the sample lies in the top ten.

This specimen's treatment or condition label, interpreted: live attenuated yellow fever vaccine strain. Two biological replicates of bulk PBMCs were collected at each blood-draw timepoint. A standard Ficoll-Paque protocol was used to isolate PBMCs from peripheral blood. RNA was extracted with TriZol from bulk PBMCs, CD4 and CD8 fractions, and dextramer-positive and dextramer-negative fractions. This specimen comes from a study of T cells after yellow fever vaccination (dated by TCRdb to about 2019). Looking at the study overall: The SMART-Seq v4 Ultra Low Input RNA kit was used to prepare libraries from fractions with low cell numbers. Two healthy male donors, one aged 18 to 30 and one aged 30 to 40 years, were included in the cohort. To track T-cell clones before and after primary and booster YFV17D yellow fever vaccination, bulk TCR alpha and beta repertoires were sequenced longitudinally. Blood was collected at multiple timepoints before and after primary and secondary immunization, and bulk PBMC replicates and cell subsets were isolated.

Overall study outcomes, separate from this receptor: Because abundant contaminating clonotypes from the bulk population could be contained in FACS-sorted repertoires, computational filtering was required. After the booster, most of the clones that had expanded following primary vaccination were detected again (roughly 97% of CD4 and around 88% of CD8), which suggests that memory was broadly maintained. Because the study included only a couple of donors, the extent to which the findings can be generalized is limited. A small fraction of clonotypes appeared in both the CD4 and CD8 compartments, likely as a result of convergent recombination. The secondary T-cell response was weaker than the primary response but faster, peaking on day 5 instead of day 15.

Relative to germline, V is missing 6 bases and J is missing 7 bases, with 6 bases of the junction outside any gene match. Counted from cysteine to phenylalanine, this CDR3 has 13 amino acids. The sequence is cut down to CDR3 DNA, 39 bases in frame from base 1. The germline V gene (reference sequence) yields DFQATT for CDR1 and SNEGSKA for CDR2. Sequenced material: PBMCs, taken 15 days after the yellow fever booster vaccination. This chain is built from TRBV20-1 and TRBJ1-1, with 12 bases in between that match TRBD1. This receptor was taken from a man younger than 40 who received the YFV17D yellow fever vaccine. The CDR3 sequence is CSARDRGPDEAFF. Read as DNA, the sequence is TGCAGTGCCAGGGACAGGGGGCCTGATGAAGCTTTCTTT.